This is a list of T cell receptor beta chains from one sample in a study of OX40 agonist ivuxolimab in advanced cancers. Generated by immunoSEQ multiplex PCR, the TCRdb table keeps only in-frame clones and is missing some. The sample yields fewer than 85,000 clones, roughly nine tenths seen once. The material sequenced was CD4+ or CD8+ T cells sorted from blood, taken in a trial of the OX40 agonist ivuxolimab. These receptors were collected from an adult with an advanced solid tumor such as melanoma, head and neck, liver or kidney cancer. The conserved cysteine and the conserved F or W are not part of the CDR3 here.

j_call,v_call,cdr3_aa
TRBJ2-2,TRBV19,ASSMGVYANTGELF
TRBJ2-3,TRBV2,ASSLDGGADTQY
TRBJ1-2,TRBV5-4,ASSSDRGQGGYT
TRBJ1-5,TRBV28,ASSHPRVYRASNQPQH
TRBJ2-7,TRBV29-1,SVGNSYEQY
TRBJ2-3,TRBV5-4,ASAPPGSRTDTQY
TRBJ1-1,TRBV27,ASSPWTGGTNEAF
TRBJ1-1,TRBV6-4,ASSEQGGNTEAF
TRBJ1-1,TRBV6-6,ASSPGSGTAEAF
TRBJ2-1,TRBV19,ASSMLGRRNEQF
TRBJ2-2,TRBV6-5,ASRRAEKGTGELF
TRBJ2-7,TRBV11-2,ASSLGAGQGYEQY
TRBJ1-1,TRBV29-1,SGGQILKNTEAF